This TCR beta chain was sequenced for a study of T cell responses to AZD1222 COVID-19 vaccine. General study points: Spike-wide coverage was observed for vaccine-associated CD4 TCRs, with dominant responses at 160-218 and 743-854. Spike-specific TCRs gained breadth and depth after people received two AZD1222 doses. It was only 6 or 7 AZD1222 recipients who were seropositive at baseline.

Assay: immunoSEQ multiplex PCR; the TCRdb copy retains only in-frame clones and omits some. The sample records 150,000 to 200,000 clones, 94% being singletons. To note about this clone: Its matching antigen is unknown.

This CDR3 spans 16 amino acids. V gave up 2 bases and J gave up 1 base; unmatched junction bases: 3. In germline, CDR1 is SGHAT, CDR2 FQNNGV. The receptor was derived from an adult in good health. The sample in question was peripheral blood, obtained on day 0 of AZD1222 vaccination. The chain has TRBV11-2 and TRBJ2-5, with TRBD2 identical over 11 bases. The DNA of the CDR3 is TGTGCCAGCAGCTTAAGGACTAGCGGGTTCCAAGAGACCCAGTACTTC. This codes for CASSLRTSGFQETQYF.